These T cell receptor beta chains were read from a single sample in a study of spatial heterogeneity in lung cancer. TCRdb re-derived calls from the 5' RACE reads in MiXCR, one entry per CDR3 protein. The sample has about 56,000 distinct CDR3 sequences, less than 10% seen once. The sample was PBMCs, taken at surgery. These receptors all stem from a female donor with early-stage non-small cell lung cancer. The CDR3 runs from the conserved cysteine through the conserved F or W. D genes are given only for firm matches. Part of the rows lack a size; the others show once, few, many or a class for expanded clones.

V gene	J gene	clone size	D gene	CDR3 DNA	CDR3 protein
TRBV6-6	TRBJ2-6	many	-	TGTGCCAGTGAAGGCATTATCTCTGGGGCCAACGTCCTGACTTTC	CASEGIISGANVLTF
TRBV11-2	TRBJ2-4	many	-	TGTGCCAGCAGCTTAGCAGGGGCCAAAAACATTCAGTACTTC	CASSLAGAKNIQYF
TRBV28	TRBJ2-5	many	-	TGTGCCAGCAGTTCCATGGAGCTAGTATACCAAGAGACCCAGTACTTC	CASSSMELVYQETQYF
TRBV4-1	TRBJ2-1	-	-	TGCGCCAGCAGCCAGCGACTGGCTTACAATGAGCAGTTCTTC	CASSQRLAYNEQFF
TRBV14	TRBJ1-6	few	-	TGTGCCAGCAACAGCGTCTATAATTCACCCCTCCACTTT	CASNSVYNSPLHF
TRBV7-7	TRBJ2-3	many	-	TGTGCCAGCAGCCTCGGAGGGGGAGGAACAGATACGCAGTATTTT	CASSLGGGGTDTQYF
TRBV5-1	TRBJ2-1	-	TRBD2	TGCGCCAGCAGATTTACCGGGACTAGTTCCAGTGAGCAGTTCTTC	CASRFTGTSSSEQFF
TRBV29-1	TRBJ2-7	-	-	TGCAGCGTTAGACCTACGGGTTCCTACGAGCAGTACTTC	CSVRPTGSYEQYF
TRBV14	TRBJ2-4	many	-	TGTGCCAGCAGCCAAGGACGAACCAAAAACATTCAGTACTTC	CASSQGRTKNIQYF
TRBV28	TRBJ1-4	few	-	TGTGCCAGCAGTTGGCAGGAGGAGGAAAAACTGTTTTTT	CASSWQEEEKLFF
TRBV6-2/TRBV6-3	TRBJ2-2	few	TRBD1	TGTGCCAGCAGCCCTGGGACAGCGAACACCGGGGAGCTGTTTTTT	CASSPGTANTGELFF
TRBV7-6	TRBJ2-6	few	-	TGTGCCAGCAGCTTAGTGGGTGGGGCCAACGTCCTGACTTTC	CASSLVGGANVLTF
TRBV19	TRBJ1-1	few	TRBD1	TGTGCCAGTAGTCACGGACAGGTTGGAACTGAAGCTTTCTTT	CASSHGQVGTEAFF
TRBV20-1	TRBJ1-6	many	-	TGCAGTGCTAGATACCAGGAGGGGGGAGACAATTCACCCCTCCACTTT	CSARYQEGGDNSPLHF
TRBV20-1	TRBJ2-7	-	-	TGCAGTGCCGGCCCTAGCTCCTACGAGCAGTACTTC	CSAGPSSYEQYF
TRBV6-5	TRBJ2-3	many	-	TGTGCCAGCAGTTACCATTCGGCCGCCGTTAGCACAGATACGCAGTATTTT	CASSYHSAAVSTDTQYF
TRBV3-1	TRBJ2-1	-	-	TGTGCCAGCAGCCAGGGAAGCTACAATGAGCAGTTCTTC	CASSQGSYNEQFF
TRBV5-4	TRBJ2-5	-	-	TGTGCCAGCAGCTTGGGGGTTAAACAAGAGACCCAGTACTTC	CASSLGVKQETQYF
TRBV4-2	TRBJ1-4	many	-	TGTGCCAGCAGCCAAGATCGCAAGGTTAATGAAAAACTGTTTTTT	CASSQDRKVNEKLFF
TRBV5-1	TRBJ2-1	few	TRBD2	TGCGCCAGCAGCTCCCTGACTAGCGGAAATGAGCAGTTCTTC	CASSSLTSGNEQFF
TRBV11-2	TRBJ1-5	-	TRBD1	TGTGCCAGCAGCGTCGACAGGGGTCATCAGCCCCAGCATTTT	CASSVDRGHQPQHF
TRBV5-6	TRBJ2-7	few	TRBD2	TGTGCCAGCAGCCCCCTTCTAGCGGGAGGGTCCTACGAGCAGTACTTC	CASSPLLAGGSYEQYF